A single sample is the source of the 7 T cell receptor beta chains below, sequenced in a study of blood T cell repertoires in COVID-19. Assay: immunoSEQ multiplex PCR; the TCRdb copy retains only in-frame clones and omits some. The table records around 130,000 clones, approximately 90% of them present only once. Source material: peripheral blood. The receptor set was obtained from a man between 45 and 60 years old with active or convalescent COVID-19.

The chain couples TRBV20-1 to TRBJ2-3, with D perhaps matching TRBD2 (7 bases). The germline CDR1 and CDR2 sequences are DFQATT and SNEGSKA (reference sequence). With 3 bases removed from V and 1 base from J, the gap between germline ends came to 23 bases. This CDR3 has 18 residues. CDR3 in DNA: TGCAGTGCTAGTGTTCGTGGGGGGGCTTCCTATGGCACAGATACGCAGTATTTT. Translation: CSASVRGGASYGTDTQYF.

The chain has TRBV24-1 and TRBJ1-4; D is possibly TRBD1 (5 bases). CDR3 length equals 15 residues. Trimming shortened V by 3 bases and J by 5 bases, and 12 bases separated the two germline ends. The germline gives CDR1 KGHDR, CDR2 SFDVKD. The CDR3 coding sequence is TGTGCCACCAGTGATGCGACAGCCGCAAATGAAAAACTGTTTTTT. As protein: CATSDATAANEKLFF.

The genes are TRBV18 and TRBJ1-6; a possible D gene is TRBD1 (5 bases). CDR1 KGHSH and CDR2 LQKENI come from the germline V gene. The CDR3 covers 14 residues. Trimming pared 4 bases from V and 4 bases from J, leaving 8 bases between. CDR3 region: CASSRDSYNSPLHF. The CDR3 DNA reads TGTGCCAGCTCACGAGACAGTTATAATTCACCCCTCCACTTT.

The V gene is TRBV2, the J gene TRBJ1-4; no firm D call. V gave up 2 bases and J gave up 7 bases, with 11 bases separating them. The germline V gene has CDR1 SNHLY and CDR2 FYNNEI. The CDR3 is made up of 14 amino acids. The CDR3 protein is CASSELGPGEKLFF. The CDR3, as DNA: TGTGCCAGCAGTGAACTAGGCCCTGGTGAAAAACTGTTTTTT. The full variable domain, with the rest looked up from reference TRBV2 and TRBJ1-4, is EPEVTQTPSHQVTQMGQEVILRCVPISNHLYFYWYRQILGQKVEFLVSFYNNEISEKSEIFDDQFSVERPDGSNFTLKIRSTKLEDSAMYFCASSELGPGEKLFFGSGTQLSVL.

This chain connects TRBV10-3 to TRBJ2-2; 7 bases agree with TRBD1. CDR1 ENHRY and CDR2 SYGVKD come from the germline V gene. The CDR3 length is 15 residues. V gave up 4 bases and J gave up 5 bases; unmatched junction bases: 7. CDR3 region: CAISGTGVATGELFF. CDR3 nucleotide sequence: TGTGCCATCAGTGGAACAGGGGTGGCTACCGGGGAGCTGTTTTTT.

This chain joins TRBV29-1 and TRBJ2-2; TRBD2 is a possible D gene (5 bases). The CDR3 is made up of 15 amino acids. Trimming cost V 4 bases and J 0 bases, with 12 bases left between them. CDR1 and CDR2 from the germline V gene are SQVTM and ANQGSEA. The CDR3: CSVGADPANTGELFF. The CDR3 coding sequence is TGCAGCGTTGGAGCGGACCCCGCGAACACCGGGGAGCTGTTTTTT.

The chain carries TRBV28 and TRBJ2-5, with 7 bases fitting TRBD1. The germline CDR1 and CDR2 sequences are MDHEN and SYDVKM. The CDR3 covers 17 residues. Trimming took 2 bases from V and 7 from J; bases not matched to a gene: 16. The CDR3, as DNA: TGTGCCAGCAGTTTAGACGGGACAGCAACGTCAATCGGGACCCAGTACTTC. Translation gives CASSLDGTATSIGTQYF.